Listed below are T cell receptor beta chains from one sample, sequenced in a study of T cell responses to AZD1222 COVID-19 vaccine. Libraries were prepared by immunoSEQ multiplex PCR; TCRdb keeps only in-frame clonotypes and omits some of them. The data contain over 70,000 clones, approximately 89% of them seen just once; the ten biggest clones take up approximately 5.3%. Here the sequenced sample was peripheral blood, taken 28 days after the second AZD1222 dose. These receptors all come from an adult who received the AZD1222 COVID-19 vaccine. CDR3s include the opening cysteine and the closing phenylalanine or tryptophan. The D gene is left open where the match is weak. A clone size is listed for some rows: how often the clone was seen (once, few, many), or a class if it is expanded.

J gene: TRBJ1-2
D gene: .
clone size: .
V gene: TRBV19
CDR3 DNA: TGTGCCAGTAGTACCCTGGACAACAACTATGGCTACACCTTC
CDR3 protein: CASSTLDNNYGYTF

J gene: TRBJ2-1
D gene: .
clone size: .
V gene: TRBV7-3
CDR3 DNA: TGTGCCAGCAGCTCAGGACTGGAACCCTACAATGAGCAGTTCTTC
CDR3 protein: CASSSGLEPYNEQFF

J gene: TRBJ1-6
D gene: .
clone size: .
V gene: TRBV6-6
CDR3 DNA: TGTGCCAGCAGTCCCAAAAGCGGGGGGTCGTGGTCACCCCTCCACTTT
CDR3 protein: CASSPKSGGSWSPLHF

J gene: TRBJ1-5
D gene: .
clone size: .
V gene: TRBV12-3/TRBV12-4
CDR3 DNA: TGTGCCAGCAGTTTCACAGGAAATCAGCCCCAGCATTTT
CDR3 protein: CASSFTGNQPQHF

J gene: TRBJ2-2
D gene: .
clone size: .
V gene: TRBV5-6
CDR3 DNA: TGTGCCAGCCACCGTCGAACATACACCGGGGAGCTGTTTTTT
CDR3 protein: CASHRRTYTGELFF

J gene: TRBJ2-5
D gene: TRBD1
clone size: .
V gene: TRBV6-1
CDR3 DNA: TGTGCCAGCAGTGAGTTAAAAGACAGGGTTGGAGAGACCCAGTACTTC
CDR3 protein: CASSELKDRVGETQYF

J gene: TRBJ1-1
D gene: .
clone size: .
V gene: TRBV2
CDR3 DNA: TGTGCCAGCAGTGAAAGGCAGCAAAACACTGAAGCTTTCTTT
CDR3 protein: CASSERQQNTEAFF

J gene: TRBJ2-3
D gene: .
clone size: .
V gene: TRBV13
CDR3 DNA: TGTGCCAGCAGCCCACGGGCAGCCCCGACGCAGTATTTT
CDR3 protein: CASSPRAAPTQYF

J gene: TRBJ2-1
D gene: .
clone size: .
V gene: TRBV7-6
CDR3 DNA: TGTGCCAGCAGCTTGGGACGCCTAACTGAGCAGTTCTTC
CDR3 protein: CASSLGRLTEQFF

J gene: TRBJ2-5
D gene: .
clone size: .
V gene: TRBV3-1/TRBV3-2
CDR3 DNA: TGTGCCAGCAGCCAAGATTGGGCAGGGGTTCACGAGACCCAGTACTTC
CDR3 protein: CASSQDWAGVHETQYF

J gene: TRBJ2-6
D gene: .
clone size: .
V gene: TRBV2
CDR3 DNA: TGTGCCCGAAAAGGCCCTGGGGCCAACGTCCTGACTTTC
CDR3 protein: CARKGPGANVLTF

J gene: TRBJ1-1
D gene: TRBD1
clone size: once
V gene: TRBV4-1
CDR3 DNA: TGCGCCAGCAGCAATGGACAGGGGGCCGGGAGCACTGAAGCTTTCTTT
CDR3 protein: CASSNGQGAGSTEAFF

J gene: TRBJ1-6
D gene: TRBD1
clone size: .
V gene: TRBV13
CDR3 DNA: TGTGCCAGCAGCTTACGGGGACAGGGGAATAATTCACCCCTCCACTTT
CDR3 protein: CASSLRGQGNNSPLHF

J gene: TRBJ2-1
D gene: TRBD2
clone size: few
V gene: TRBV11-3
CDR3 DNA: TGTGCCAGCAGCACCCGGGGGGGCCAGAATGAGCAGTTCTTC
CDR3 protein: CASSTRGGQNEQFF

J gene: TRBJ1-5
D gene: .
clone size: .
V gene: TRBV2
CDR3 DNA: TGTGCCAGCAGCGCGGGGCCGAACGGTCAGCCCCAGCATTTT
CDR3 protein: CASSAGPNGQPQHF

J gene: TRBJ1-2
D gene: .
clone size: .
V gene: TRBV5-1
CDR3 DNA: TGCGCCAGCAGCTTGAATCCATCACTCCTGTATGGCTACACCTTC
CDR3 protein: CASSLNPSLLYGYTF

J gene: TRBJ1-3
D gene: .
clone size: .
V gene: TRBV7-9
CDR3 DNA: TGTGCCAGCAGCACCTACAGGGACCCCTCTGGAAACACCATATATTTT
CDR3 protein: CASSTYRDPSGNTIYF

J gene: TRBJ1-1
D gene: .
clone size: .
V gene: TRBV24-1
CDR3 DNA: TGTGCCGGCCGGGGGACGAACACTGAAGCTTTCTTT
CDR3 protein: CAGRGTNTEAFF

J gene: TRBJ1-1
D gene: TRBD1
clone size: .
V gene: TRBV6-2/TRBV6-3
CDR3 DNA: TGTGCCAGCAGTTACTCACAGGGGCTCTTAAACACTGAAGCTTTCTTT
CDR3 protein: CASSYSQGLLNTEAFF

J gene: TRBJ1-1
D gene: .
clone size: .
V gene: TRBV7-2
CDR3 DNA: TGTGCCAGCAGCCACAGCTTCTTGGACACAGCCTACACCCACACTGAAGCTTTCTTT
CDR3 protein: CASSHSFLDTAYTHTEAFF

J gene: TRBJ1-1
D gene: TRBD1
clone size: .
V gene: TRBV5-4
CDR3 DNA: TGTGCCAGCAGCCCGGACAGGGCTACGGTGCACACTGAAGCTTTCTTT
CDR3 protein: CASSPDRATVHTEAFF

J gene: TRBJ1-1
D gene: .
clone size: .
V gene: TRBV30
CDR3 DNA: TGTGCCTGGAGTACCAGGGGCATGAACACTGAAGCTTTCTTT
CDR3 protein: CAWSTRGMNTEAFF

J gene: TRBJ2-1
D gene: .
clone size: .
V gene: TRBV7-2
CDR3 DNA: TGTGCCAGCAGCTCTTTGTCTCAGGGCCCCTACAATGAGCAGTTCTTC
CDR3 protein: CASSSLSQGPYNEQFF

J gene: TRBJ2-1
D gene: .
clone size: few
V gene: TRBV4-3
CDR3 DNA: TGCGCCAGCAGCCAAGACGCATCCGGGGGCTCGGGTGAGCAGTTCTTC
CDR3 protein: CASSQDASGGSGEQFF

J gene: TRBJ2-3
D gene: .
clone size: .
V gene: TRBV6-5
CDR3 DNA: TGTGCCACGAAGGAGACAGCCGCATGGACAGATACGCAGTATTTT
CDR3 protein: CATKETAAWTDTQYF

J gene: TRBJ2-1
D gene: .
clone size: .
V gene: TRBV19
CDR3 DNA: TGTGCCAGTATAAGTTTGGACAATGAGCAGTTCTTC
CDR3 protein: CASISLDNEQFF

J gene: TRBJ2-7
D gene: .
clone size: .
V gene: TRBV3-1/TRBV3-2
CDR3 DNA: TGTGCCAGCAGCCAAGACGGCGCAGGCGAGCAGTACTTC
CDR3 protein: CASSQDGAGEQYF

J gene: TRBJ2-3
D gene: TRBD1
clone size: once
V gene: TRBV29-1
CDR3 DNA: TGCAGCGTTACCGGACAGGGAGGTCGCACAGATACGCAGTATTTT
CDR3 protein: CSVTGQGGRTDTQYF

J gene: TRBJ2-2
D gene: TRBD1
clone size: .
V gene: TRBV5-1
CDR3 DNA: TGCGCCAGCAGCTTTGGGAAAGGACAGGGTAACACCGGGGAGCTGTTTTTT
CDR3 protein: CASSFGKGQGNTGELFF

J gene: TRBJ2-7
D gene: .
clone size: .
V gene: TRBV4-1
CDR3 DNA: TGCGCCAGCAGCCAAGATGGCGGTTGGTACGAGCAGTACTTC
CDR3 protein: CASSQDGGWYEQYF

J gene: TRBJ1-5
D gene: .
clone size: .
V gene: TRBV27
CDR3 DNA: TGTGCCAGCAGTTTATCCGGAGGGGGGGGGTGGCAGCCCCAGCATTTT
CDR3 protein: CASSLSGGGGWQPQHF